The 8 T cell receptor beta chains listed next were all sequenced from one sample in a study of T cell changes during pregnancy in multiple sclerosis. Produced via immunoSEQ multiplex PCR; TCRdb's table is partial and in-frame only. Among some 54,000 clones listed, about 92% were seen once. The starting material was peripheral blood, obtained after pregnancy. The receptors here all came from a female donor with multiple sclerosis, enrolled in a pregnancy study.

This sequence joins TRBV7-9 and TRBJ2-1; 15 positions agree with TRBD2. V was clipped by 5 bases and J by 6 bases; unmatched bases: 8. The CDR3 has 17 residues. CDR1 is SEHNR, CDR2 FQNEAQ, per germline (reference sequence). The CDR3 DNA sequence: TGTGCCAGCAGCGAGGGACTAGCGGGAGGCCCAGGCAATGAGCAGTTCTTC. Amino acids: CASSEGLAGGPGNEQFF.

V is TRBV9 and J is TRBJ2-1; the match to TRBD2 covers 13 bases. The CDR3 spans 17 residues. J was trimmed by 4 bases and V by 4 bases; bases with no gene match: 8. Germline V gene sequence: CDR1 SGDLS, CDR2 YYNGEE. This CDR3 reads CASSPRTSGSFYNEQFF. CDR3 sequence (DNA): TGTGCCAGCAGCCCGAGGACTAGCGGGAGTTTTTACAATGAGCAGTTCTTC. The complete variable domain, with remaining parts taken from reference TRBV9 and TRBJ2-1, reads DSGVTQTPKHLITATGQRVTLRCSPRSGDLSVYWYQQSLDQGLQFLIQYYNGEERAKGNILERFSAQQFPDLHSELNLSSLELGDSALYFCASSPRTSGSFYNEQFFGPGTRLTVL.

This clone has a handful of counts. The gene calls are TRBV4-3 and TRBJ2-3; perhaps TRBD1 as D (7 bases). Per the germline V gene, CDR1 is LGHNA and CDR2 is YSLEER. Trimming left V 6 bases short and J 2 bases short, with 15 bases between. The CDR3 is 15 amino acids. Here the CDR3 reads CASRAGGGDTDTQYF. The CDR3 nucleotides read TGCGCCAGCAGAGCAGGGGGAGGTGACACAGATACGCAGTATTTT.

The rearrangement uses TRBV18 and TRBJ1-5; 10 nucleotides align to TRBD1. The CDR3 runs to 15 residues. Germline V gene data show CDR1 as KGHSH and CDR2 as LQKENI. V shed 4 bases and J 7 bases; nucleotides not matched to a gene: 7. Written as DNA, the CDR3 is TGTGCCAGCTCACAGTCCCGGGGACAGGGGCAGCCCCAGCATTTT. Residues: CASSQSRGQGQPQHF.

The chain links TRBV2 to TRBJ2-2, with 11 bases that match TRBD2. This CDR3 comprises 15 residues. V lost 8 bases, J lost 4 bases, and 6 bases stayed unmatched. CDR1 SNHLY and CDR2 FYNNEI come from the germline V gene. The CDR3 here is CASQTSGSVTGELFF. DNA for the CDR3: TGTGCCAGCCAAACTAGCGGGAGCGTCACCGGGGAGCTGTTTTTT.

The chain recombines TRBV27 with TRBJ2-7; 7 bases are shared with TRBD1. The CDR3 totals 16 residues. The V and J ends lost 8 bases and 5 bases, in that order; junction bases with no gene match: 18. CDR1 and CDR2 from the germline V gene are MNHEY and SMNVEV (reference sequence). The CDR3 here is CASPIQGQSNIDEQYF. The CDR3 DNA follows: TGTGCCAGCCCCATCCAGGGACAGAGTAATATAGACGAGCAGTACTTC.

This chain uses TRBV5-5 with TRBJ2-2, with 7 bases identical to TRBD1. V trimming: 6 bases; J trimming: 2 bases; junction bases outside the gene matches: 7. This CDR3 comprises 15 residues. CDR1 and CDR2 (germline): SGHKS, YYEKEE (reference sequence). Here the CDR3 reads CASTGHRGNTGELFF. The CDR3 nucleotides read TGTGCCAGCACCGGACACAGGGGTAACACCGGGGAGCTGTTTTTT.

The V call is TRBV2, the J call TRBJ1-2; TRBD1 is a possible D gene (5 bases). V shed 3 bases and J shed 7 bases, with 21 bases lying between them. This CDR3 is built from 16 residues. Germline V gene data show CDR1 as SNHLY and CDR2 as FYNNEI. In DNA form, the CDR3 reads TGTGCCAGCAGTGAGTCAGGGCAGACAGCTGGCGCTGGCTACACCTTC. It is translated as CASSESGQTAGAGYTF.